This TCR beta chain was found in a study of blood T cell repertoires in COVID-19. Study summary: Nucleic acid was either cDNA or gDNA, and it came from T cells, B-cell-depleted T cells, or PBMCs.

This CDR3 has 13 amino acids. Between the trimmed V and J ends, which lost 7 bases and 8 bases, there was a span of 14 bases. Germline V gene sequence: CDR1 LGHNA, CDR2 YSLEER. Original methodology: Quantification of nucleated cells was approximated via reference gene primer amplification. The repertoire was sequenced with immunoSEQ multiplex PCR; TCRdb's copy has only in-frame clones and lacks some. The D gene and trimming were derived from the DNA, and the V and J assignments and clone size from that table. The sample lists approximately 150,000 clones; roughly 88% were seen once. J is TRBJ2-2 and V is TRBV4-3; D ambiguous. The receptor was derived from a woman in her 50s in a cohort sampled during active or convalescent COVID-19. Sample: peripheral blood. The CDR3: CASKPKNTGELFF. The CDR3 DNA sequence: TGCGCCAGCAAACCGAAGAATACAGGGGAGCTGTTTTTT.